The subject of this entry is one T cell receptor (beta chain). The CDR3 extends over 15 amino acids. The V gene lost 1 base and the J gene lost 1 base, with 5 bases spanning the gap. The germline V gene has CDR1 SGHVS and CDR2 FNYEAQ. This record comes from a study of blood T cell repertoires in COVID-19. On the study more broadly: Material from acute and convalescent COVID-19 was sourced from the United States, Italy and Spain. The analysed material was cDNA or gDNA that came from T cells, B-cell-depleted T cells, or PBMCs.

In the original workflow: Amplification from reference gene primers served as the basis for estimated nucleated cell counts. Produced via immunoSEQ multiplex PCR; TCRdb's table is partial and in-frame only. V, J and clone size reflect that table, while D and trimming were determined from the DNA. The data show approximately 230,000 clones, with 84% seen just once and just under 20% held by the top ten. This chain joins TRBV7-6 and TRBJ1-6, with D uncertain. The sample taken for sequencing was peripheral blood. The TCR was taken from a man aged 25 to 40 with active or convalescent COVID-19. The DNA for the CDR3 is TGTGCCAGCAGCTTAGGGGAGTCCTATAATTCACCCCTCCACTTT. This translates into CASSLGESYNSPLHF.